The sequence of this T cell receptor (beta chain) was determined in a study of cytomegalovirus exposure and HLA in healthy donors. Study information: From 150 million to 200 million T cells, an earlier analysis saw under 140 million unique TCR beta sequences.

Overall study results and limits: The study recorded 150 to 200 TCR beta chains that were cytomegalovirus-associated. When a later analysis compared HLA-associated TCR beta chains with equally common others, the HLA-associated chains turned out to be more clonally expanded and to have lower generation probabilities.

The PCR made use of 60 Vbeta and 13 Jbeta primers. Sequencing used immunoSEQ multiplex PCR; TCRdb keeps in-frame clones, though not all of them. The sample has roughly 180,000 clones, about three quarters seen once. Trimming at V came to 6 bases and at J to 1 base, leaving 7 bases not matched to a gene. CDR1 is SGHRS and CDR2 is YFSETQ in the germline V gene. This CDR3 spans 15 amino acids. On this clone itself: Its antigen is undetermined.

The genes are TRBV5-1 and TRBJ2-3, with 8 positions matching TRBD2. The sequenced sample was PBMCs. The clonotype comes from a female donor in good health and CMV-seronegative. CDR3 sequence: CASTLGAGGTDTQYF. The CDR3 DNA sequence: TGCGCCAGCACCCTAGGAGCGGGGGGCACAGATACGCAGTATTTT.